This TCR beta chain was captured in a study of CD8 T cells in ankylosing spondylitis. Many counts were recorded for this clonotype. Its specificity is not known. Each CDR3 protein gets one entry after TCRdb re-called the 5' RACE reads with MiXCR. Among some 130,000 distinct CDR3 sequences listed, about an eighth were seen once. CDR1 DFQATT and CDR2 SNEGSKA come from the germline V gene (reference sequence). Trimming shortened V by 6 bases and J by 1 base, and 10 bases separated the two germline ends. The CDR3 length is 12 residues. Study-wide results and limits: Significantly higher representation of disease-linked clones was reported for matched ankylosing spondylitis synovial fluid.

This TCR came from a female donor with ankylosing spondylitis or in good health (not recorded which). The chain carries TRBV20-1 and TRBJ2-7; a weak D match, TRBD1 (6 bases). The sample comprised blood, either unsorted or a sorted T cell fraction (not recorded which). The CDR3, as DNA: TGCAGTGCCAGGGGCAGTTCCTACGAGCAGTACTTC. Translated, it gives CSARGSSYEQYF.